This T cell receptor (beta chain) is drawn from a study of patients and donors after allogeneic stem cell transplantation. TCRdb passed the RT-PCR reads through MiXCR, listing each CDR3 protein once. The sample consists of around 150,000 distinct CDR3 sequences, about two fifths of them appearing once. The CDR3 is 13 amino acids. Trimming took 2 bases from V and 6 from J, leaving 9 bases between them. Input material: blood, either unsorted or a sorted T cell fraction (not recorded which). The clonotype was recovered from a human donor who was either an allogeneic HSCT recipient or a stem cell or donor lymphocyte infusion donor (not recorded which). It is not recorded whose cells these are; they may come from a transplant donor. This sequence joins TRBV12-3 or TRBV12-4 and TRBJ2-3; maybe TRBD2 (6 bases). The CDR3 is CASSLWGTDTQYF. CDR3 nucleotides: TGTGCCAGCAGTTTATGGGGGACTGATACGCAGTATTTT.